Shown below are 8 T cell receptor beta chains from a single sample sequenced in a study of CD8 T cells in ankylosing spondylitis. TCRdb itself ran the 5' RACE reads through MiXCR, one entry per CDR3 protein. Of approximately 260,000 distinct CDR3 sequences listed, 15% to 20% were seen once; the top ten hold around 30%. Sequencing was performed on blood, either unsorted or a sorted T cell fraction (not recorded which). The receptor source for this set is a male donor with ankylosing spondylitis or in good health (not recorded which).

This clonotype turned up a few times. The chain recombines TRBV3-1 with TRBJ2-2; D remains unclear. From germline, CDR1 is LGHDT and CDR2 YNNKEL (reference sequence). V was pared by 0 bases and J by 4 bases, with 6 bases between. This CDR3 contains 14 residues. The CDR3 coding sequence is TGTGCCAGCAGCCAAGATACGGGCACCGGGGAGCTGTTTTTT. Its protein is CASSQDTGTGELFF.

This clonotype was observed at least ten times. The rearrangement joins TRBV5-1 to TRBJ2-7; perhaps TRBD2 as D (7 bases). Deletions cut 5 bases from V and 7 bases from J, with 13 bases between. The V gene's germline CDR1 is SGHRS and CDR2 YFSETQ. This CDR3 has 12 residues. CDR3 protein: CASRRGGGEQYF. CDR3 coding DNA: TGCGCCAGCAGGAGGGGGGGGGGAGAGCAGTACTTC.

The chain has TRBV6-1 and TRBJ2-5, with a weak D call TRBD1 (7 bases). Germline loops: CDR1 MNHNS, CDR2 SASEGT. The CDR3 has 14 amino acids. V lost 5 bases to trimming and J lost 4 bases, with 14 bases between them. This CDR3 reads CASSSNRGGETQYF. The DNA for the CDR3 is TGTGCCAGCAGTAGTAACAGGGGAGGAGAGACCCAGTACTTC.

The chain joins TRBV11-2 to TRBJ2-7; D possibly corresponds to TRBD2 (5 bases). The CDR3 contains 13 residues. V shed 1 base and J shed 5 bases, with 9 bases lying between them. Germline V gene lookup returns CDR1 SGHAT and CDR2 FQNNGV. This CDR3 reads CASSLVEGNEQYF. The CDR3 DNA sequence: TGTGCCAGCAGCTTAGTCGAGGGAAACGAGCAGTACTTC.

J is TRBJ2-7 and V is TRBV20-1; D perhaps matches TRBD1 (7 bases). The germline CDR1 and CDR2 sequences are DFQATT and SNEGSKA (reference sequence). V was trimmed by 6 bases and J by 3 bases, leaving 21 bases between them. This CDR3 region has 15 residues. The CDR3 coding sequence is TGCAGTGCCCCAGGGGGGAGGCGGGAAAACTACGAGCAGTACTTC. It specifies CSAPGGRRENYEQYF.

This clonotype occurred many times. The rearrangement joins TRBV25-1 to TRBJ1-4, with 10 bases matching TRBD1. CDR3 size: 15 residues. J lost 8 bases, V lost 3 bases, and 6 bases had no gene match. Germline CDR1 MGHDK, CDR2 SYGVNS. Here the CDR3 DNA reads TGTGCCAGCAGTGAGGGCCGGGACAGGGGCGAAAAACTGTTTTTT. It translates to CASSEGRDRGEKLFF.

This clonotype was detected many times. The V gene is TRBV3-1, the J gene TRBJ1-1, with 8 bases lining up with TRBD1. Germline assignment: CDR1 LGHDT and CDR2 YNNKEL (reference sequence). The CDR3 totals 17 residues. Trimming took 2 bases from V and 4 from J; bases not matched to a gene: 12. The DNA of the CDR3 is TGTGCCAGCAGCCAAAAGCTTCGGACAGGGCCGGGCACTGAAGCTTTCTTT. It translates to CASSQKLRTGPGTEAFF.

The J gene is TRBJ2-2, the V gene TRBV24-1; TRBD2 matches 11 bases. This CDR3 has 16 amino acids. Trimming removed 3 bases from V and 7 bases from J; junction bases left unmatched: 6. Germline CDR1 and CDR2: KGHDR and SFDVKD. CDR3 sequence: CATSDTSGRSNGELFF. The CDR3 bases are TGTGCCACCAGTGATACTAGCGGGAGATCGAACGGGGAGCTGTTTTTT.